Each of the 15 T cell receptor beta chains below was sequenced from the same sample in a study of cytomegalovirus exposure and HLA in healthy donors. It was with 60 Vbeta and 13 Jbeta primers that the PCR ran. Method: immunoSEQ multiplex PCR; TCRdb's copy keeps in-frame clones and lacks some. This sample has about 210,000 clones; 86% occur once, and the top ten carry roughly 0.34%. The specimen sequenced was PBMCs. The receptor source for this set is a woman between 25 and 40 years old in good health and CMV-seronegative.

The chain carries TRBV28 and TRBJ2-7; TRBD2 is a possible D gene (5 bases). Germline V gene lookup returns CDR1 MDHEN and CDR2 SYDVKM. The CDR3 extends over 16 amino acids. V was cut by 3 bases and J by 0 bases, with 15 bases left in between. The CDR3 reads CASSFASGRSSYEQYF. CDR3 bases: TGTGCCAGCAGTTTCGCGAGCGGAAGAAGCTCCTACGAGCAGTACTTC. The whole variable domain, filled in from reference TRBV28 and TRBJ2-7, reads DVKVTQSSRYLVKRTGEKVFLECVQDMDHENMFWYRQDPGLGLRLIYFSYDVKMKEKGDIPEGYSVSREKKERFSLILESASTNQTSMYLCASSFASGRSSYEQYFGPGTRLTVT.

The chain carries TRBV5-1 and TRBJ2-3; the D is unclear. The CDR3 covers 14 residues. Germline CDR1 and CDR2: SGHRS and YFSETQ. V gave up 0 bases and J gave up 5 bases, with 10 bases separating them. The CDR3 DNA sequence: TGCGCCAGCAGCTTGGAGTTAGCAAGAGATACGCAGTATTTT. Protein: CASSLELARDTQYF.

This rearrangement joins TRBV19 to TRBJ2-2, with D possibly matching TRBD2 (6 bases). Germline CDR1 reads LNHDA; CDR2 reads SQIVND (reference sequence). The CDR3 sequence is 13 residues long. The germline V and J ends were trimmed by 5 bases and 7 bases, with 11 bases remaining between them. CDR3 sequence (DNA): TGTGCCAGTAGTGGAGGGTTCAGCGGGGAGCTGTTTTTT. It codes for CASSGGFSGELFF.

The rearrangement joins TRBV2 to TRBJ2-1, with D perhaps matching TRBD2 (6 bases). Germline V gives CDR1 SNHLY, CDR2 FYNNEI. Trimming pared 6 bases from V and 9 bases from J, leaving 9 bases between. The CDR3 has 11 amino acids. CDR3 in amino acids: CASREGVEQFF. The CDR3 nucleotides are TGTGCCAGCAGGGAGGGTGTTGAGCAGTTCTTC.

The chain recombines TRBV30 with TRBJ1-1; TRBD1 aligns across 7 bases. The V gene's germline CDR1 is GTSNPN and CDR2 SVGIG (reference sequence). This CDR3 has 14 residues. The V and J ends lost 2 bases and 3 bases, in that order; junction bases with no gene match: 6. This CDR3 is CAWSTSTGYTEAFF. CDR3 nucleotide sequence: TGTGCCTGGAGTACCTCGACAGGGTACACTGAAGCTTTCTTT.

This clone was picked up one time. The gene calls are TRBV6-5 and TRBJ2-7; 10 nucleotides match TRBD1. CDR3 length equals 16 residues. V dropped 4 bases and J dropped 2; count of bases not matched to a gene: 8. Looked up from germline, CDR1 is MNHEY and CDR2 is SVGAGI. The CDR3 DNA sequence: TGTGCCAGCAGTTCCTATTGGACAGGGGGTACCTACGAGCAGTACTTC. Translation: CASSSYWTGGTYEQYF.

Only a few counts were recorded for this clone. The chain employs TRBV9 and TRBJ2-2; D might be TRBD2 (5 bases). Germline CDR1 reads SGDLS; CDR2 reads YYNGEE. CDR3 length equals 14 residues. V gave up 4 bases and J gave up 8 bases, with 15 bases separating them. The CDR3 nucleotides read TGTGCCAGCAGCTTTTCGGGGAACGAGGGGGAGCTGTTTTTT. It translates to CASSFSGNEGELFF.

This clone was seen a handful of times. The chain carries TRBV20-1 and TRBJ2-7; a possible D gene is TRBD2 (5 bases). Germline V gives CDR1 DFQATT, CDR2 SNEGSKA (reference sequence). The CDR3 loop spans 10 amino acids. As DNA, the CDR3 is TGCAGACCAAGGACTCGCGAGCAGTACTTC. This translates into CRPRTREQYF.

The rearrangement links TRBV20-1 to TRBJ1-2; D is uncertain. CDR1 and CDR2 (germline): DFQATT, SNEGSKA (reference sequence). This CDR3 is 11 amino acids long. Deletions cut 3 bases from V and 8 bases from J, with 10 bases between. The CDR3 DNA is TGCAGTGCTAGGACTAGCAGCGGCTACACCTTC. Protein product: CSARTSSGYTF.

J is TRBJ2-7 and V is TRBV5-1; 8 bases match TRBD2. CDR3 length: 17 residues. CDR1 is SGHRS and CDR2 is YFSETQ in the germline V gene. V dropped 4 bases and J dropped 5; count of bases not matched to a gene: 17. This chain's CDR3 is CASSAPTLSGSAHEQYF. The CDR3 bases are TGCGCCAGCAGCGCCCCTACCCTCAGCGGGAGCGCCCACGAGCAGTACTTC.

The CDR3 here is CASTRQATYEQYF. The CDR3 coding sequence is TGTGCCAGCACCCGACAGGCCACCTACGAGCAGTACTTC. The chain carries TRBV6-1 and TRBJ2-7, with TRBD1 as a possible D gene (6 bases). In germline, CDR1 is MNHNS, CDR2 SASEGT. Trimming shortened V by 7 bases and J by 2 bases, and 12 bases separated the two germline ends. This CDR3 region has 13 residues.

The chain joins TRBV11-1 to TRBJ2-1; 7 bases align to TRBD1. Germline V lookup: CDR1 SGHAT, CDR2 FQDESV (reference sequence). With 2 bases clipped from V and 8 bases from J, the junction kept 9 bases outside the gene matches. This CDR3 is 15 amino acids long. CDR3 sequence (DNA): TGTGCCAGCAGCTTATCAGGCTACAGGGGCGATGAGCAGTTCTTC. This sequence encodes CASSLSGYRGDEQFF.

V gene TRBV7-8 combines with J gene TRBJ2-7; no firm D call. In germline, CDR1 is SGHVS, CDR2 FQNEAQ. CDR3 length equals 11 residues. V was clipped by 5 bases and J by 4 bases, with 6 bases between them. The CDR3 loop is CASSPRYEQYF. CDR3 nucleotides: TGTGCCAGCAGCCCTCGGTACGAGCAGTACTTC.

Details on this clone: This specimen includes other DNA sequences encoding the same CDR3. The V call is TRBV7-9, the J call TRBJ1-1; possibly TRBD1 for D (6 bases). This CDR3 spans 13 amino acids. Deletions cut 6 bases from V and 5 bases from J, with 13 bases between. CDR1 and CDR2 (germline): SEHNR, FQNEAQ (reference sequence). The CDR3 is CASSPQGETEAFF. CDR3 DNA sequence: TGTGCCAGCAGTCCACAGGGTGAGACTGAAGCTTTCTTT.

The chain recombines TRBV5-1 with TRBJ2-7; maybe TRBD1 (6 bases). Germline CDR1 SGHRS, CDR2 YFSETQ. This CDR3 region has 15 residues. V was pared by 1 base and J by 6 bases, with 17 bases between. The CDR3 coding sequence is TGCGCCAGCAGCTTGCAGGGGACCTTGAACGCCGAGCAGTACTTC. Residues: CASSLQGTLNAEQYF.